Each of the 7 T cell receptor beta chains below was sequenced from the same sample in a study of blood T cells in healthy people across ages. PCR was performed a second time for roughly 7 to 11 cycles using a sample-barcoded 5' primer and a J-beta primer mix. One entry per CDR3 protein results from TCRdb running MiXCR on the 5' RACE reads. The sample carries approximately 800,000 distinct CDR3 sequences, about 25% recorded once. Separately, the same data were catalogued under a study of T cells of mothers and their children.

Material for sequencing was blood. The receptors were sampled from a boy between 10 and 17 years old in good health.

This clonotype showed up just a few times. The genes are TRBV7-9 and TRBJ2-7; D remains ambiguous. The CDR3 runs to 16 residues. V lost 4 bases, J lost 3 bases, and 19 bases lay in between. Germline assignment: CDR1 SEHNR and CDR2 FQNEAQ (reference sequence). The CDR3 nucleotides are TGTGCCAGCAGCTGGTCGGCAGAGCTAGAGGACTACGAGCAGTACTTC. Translated, it gives CASSWSAELEDYEQYF. Based on the CDR3 plus reference TRBV7-9 and TRBJ2-7, the full variable domain is DTGVSQNPRHKITKRGQNVTFRCDPISEHNRLYWYRQTLGQGPEFLTYFQNEAQLEKSRLLSDRFSAERPKGSFSTLEIQRTEQGDSAMYLCASSWSAELEDYEQYFGPGTRLTVT.

For this clonotype: An end of the junction differs from the germline gene, which may be a read error. This chain uses TRBV4-2 with TRBJ2-3; TRBD2 agrees at 10 bases. The CDR3 consists of 18 residues. Germline CDR1 and CDR2: LGHNA and YNFKEQ. The CDR3, as DNA: TGTGCCGGCAGCCAGGCGTTCCTCCCTAGCGGGAGTACAGATACGCAGTATTTT. Encoded protein: CAGSQAFLPSGSTDTQYF.

This clonotype has at least ten counts. This chain connects TRBV18 to TRBJ2-7, with D perhaps TRBD1 (5 bases). V dropped 8 bases and J dropped 6 bases, with 26 bases sitting between them. Germline V lookup: CDR1 KGHSH, CDR2 LQKENI. The CDR3 has 16 amino acids. The CDR3 nucleotides read TGTGCCAGCAGACACAAACACCGGGCAGGGAAACCCGAGCAGTACTTC. Translation gives CASRHKHRAGKPEQYF.

There are a few counts of this clonotype. V is TRBV4-3 and J is TRBJ2-5, with 8 bases that match TRBD2. CDR3 length: 16 amino acids. CDR1 is LGHNA and CDR2 is YSLEER in the germline V gene. Trimming at V came to 0 bases and at J to 3 bases, leaving 6 bases not matched to a gene. The chain's CDR3 is CASSQDRRGLEETQYF. CDR3 in DNA: TGCGCCAGCAGCCAAGATAGGAGGGGACTAGAAGAGACCCAGTACTTC.

This clonotype was recorded a few times. CDR3 DNA: TGTGCCTTCGCCCCGGGACTGAACACCGGGGAGCTGTTTTTT. It is translated as CAFAPGLNTGELFF. V gene TRBV19 combines with J gene TRBJ2-2, with D perhaps TRBD2 (6 bases). Germline V lookup: CDR1 LNHDA, CDR2 SQIVND (reference sequence). V was trimmed by 11 bases and J by 1 base, leaving 14 bases between them. This CDR3 comprises 14 residues. The variable domain in full, completed from reference TRBV19 and TRBJ2-2, reads DGGITQSPKYLFRKEGQNVTLSCEQNLNHDAMYWYRQDPGQGLRLIYYSQIVNDFQKGDIAEGYSVSREKKESFPLTVTSAQKNPTAFYLCAFAPGLNTGELFFGEGSRLTVL.

This clonotype was seen only a few times. The chain employs TRBV20-1 and TRBJ2-6; no firm D call. The CDR3 extends over 18 amino acids. Germline V gives CDR1 DFQATT, CDR2 SNEGSKA (reference sequence). The V end was cut by 0 bases, the J end by 2 bases, with 17 bases between. The CDR3 loop is CSARDEHLWLAGANVLTF. For the CDR3, the DNA is TGCAGTGCTAGAGATGAACATCTCTGGCTCGCTGGGGCCAACGTCCTGACTTTC.

This clonotype has more than one count but fewer than ten. V is TRBV4-3 and J is TRBJ2-1; no firm D call. Germline CDR1 and CDR2: LGHNA and YSLEER. Trimming cost V 0 bases and J 0 bases, with 9 bases left between them. The CDR3 is 16 residues long. The CDR3 DNA is TGCGCCAGCAGCCAAGATCCCCGATACTCCTACAATGAGCAGTTCTTC. It codes for CASSQDPRYSYNEQFF.